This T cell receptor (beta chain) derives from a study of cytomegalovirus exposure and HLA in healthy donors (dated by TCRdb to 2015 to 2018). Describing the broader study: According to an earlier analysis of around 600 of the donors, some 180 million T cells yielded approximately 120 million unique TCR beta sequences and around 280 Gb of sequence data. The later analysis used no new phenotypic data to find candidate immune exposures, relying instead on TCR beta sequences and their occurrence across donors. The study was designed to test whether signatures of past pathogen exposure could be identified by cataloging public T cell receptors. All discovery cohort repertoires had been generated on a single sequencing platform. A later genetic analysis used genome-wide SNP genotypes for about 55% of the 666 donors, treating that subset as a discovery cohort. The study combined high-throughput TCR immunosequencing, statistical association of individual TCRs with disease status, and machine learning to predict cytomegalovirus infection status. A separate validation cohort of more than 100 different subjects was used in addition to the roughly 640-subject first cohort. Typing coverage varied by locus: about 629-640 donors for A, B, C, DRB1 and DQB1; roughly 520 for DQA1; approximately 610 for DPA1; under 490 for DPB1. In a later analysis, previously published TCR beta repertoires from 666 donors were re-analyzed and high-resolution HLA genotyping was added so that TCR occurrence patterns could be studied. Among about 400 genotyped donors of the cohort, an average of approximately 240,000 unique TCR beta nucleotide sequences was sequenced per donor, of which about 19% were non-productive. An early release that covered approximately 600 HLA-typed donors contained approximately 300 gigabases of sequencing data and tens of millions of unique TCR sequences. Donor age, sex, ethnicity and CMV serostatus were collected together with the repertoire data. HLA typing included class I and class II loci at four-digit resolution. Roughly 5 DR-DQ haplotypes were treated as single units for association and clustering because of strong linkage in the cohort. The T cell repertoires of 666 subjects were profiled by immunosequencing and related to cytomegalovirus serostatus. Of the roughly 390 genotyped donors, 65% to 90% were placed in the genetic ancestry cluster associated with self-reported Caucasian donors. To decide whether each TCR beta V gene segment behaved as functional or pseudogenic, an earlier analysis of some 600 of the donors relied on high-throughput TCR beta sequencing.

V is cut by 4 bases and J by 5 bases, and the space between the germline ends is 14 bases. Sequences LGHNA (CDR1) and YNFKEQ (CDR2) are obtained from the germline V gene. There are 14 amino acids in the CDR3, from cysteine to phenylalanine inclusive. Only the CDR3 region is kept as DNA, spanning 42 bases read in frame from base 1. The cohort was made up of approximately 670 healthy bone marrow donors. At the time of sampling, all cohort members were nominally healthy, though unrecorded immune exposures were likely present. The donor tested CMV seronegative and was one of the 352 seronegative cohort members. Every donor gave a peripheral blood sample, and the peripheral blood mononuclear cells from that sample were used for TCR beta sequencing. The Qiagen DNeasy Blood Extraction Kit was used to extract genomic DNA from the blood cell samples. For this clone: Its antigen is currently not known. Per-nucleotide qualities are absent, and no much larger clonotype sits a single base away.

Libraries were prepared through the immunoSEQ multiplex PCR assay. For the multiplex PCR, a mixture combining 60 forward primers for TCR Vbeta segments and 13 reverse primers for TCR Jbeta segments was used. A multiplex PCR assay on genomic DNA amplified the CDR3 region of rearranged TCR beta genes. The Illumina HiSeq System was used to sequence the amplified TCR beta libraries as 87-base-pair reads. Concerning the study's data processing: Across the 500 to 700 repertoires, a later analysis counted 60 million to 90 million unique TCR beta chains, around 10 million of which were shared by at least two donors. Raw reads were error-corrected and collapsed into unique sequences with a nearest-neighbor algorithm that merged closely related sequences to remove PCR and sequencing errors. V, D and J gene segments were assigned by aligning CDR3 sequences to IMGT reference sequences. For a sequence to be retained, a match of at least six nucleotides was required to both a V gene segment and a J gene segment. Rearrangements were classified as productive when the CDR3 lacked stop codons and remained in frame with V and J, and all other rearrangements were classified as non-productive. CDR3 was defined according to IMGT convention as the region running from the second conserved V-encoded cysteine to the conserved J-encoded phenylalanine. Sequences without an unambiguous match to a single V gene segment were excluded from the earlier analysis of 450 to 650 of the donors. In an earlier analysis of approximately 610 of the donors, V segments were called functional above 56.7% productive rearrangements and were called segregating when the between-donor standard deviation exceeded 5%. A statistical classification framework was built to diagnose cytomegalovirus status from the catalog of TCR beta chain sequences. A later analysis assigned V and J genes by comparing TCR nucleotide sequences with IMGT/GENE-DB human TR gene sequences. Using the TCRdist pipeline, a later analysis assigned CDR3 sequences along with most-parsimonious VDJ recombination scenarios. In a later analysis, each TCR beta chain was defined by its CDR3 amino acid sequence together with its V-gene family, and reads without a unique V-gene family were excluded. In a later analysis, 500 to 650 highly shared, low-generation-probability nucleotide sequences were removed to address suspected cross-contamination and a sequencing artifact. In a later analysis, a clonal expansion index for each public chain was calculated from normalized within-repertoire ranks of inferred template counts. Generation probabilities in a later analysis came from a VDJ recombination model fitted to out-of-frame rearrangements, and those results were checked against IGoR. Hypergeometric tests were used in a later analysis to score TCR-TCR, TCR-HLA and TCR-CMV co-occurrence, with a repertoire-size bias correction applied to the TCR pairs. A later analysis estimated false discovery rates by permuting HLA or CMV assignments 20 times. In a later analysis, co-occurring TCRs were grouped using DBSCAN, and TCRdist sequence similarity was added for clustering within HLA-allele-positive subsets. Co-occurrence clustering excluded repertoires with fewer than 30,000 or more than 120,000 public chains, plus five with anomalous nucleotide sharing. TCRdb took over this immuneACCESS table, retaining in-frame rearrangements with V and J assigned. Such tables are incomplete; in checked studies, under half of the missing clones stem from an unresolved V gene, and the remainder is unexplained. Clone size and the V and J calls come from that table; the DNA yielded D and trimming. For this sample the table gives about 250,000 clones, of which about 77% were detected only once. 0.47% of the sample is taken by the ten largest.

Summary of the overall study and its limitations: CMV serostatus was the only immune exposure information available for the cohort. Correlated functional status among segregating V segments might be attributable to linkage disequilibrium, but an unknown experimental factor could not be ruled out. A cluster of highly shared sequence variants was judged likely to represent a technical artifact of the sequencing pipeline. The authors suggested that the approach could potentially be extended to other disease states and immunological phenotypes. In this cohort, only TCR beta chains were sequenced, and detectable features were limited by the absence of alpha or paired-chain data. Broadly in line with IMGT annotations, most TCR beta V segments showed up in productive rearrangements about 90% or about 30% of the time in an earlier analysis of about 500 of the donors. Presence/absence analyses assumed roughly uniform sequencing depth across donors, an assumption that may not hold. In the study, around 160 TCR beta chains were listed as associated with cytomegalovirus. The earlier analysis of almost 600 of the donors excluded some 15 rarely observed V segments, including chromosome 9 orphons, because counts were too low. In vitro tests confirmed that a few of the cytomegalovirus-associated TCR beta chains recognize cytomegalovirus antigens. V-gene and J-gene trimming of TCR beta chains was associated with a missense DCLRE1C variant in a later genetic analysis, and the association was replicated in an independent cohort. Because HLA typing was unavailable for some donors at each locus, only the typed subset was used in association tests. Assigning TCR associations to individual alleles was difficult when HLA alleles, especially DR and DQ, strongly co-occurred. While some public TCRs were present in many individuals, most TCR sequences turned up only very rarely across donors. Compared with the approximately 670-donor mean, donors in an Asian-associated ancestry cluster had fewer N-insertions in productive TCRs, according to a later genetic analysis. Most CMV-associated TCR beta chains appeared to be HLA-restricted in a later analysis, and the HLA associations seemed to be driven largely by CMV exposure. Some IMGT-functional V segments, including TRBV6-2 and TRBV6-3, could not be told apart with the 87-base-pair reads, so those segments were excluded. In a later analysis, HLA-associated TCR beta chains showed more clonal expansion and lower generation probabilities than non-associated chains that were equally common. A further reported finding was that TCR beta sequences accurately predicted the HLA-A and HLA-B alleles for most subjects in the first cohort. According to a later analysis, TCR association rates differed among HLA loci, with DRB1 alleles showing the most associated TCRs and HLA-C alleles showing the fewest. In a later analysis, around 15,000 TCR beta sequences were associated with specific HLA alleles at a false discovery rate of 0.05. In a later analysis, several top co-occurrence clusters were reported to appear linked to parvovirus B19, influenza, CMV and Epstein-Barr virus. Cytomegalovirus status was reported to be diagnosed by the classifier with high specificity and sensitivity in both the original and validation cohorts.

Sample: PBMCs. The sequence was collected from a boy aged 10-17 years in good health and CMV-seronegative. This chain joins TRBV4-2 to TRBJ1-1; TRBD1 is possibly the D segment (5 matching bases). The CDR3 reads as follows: CASSLGGGGTEAFF. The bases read TGTGCCAGCAGCCTCGGCGGCGGGGGAACTGAAGCTTTCTTT.